Included here is one T cell receptor beta chain sequence, with context. The sample is drawn from a study of blood T cell repertoires in COVID-19. Profiled with immunoSEQ multiplex PCR; TCRdb holds only in-frame clones, not every one. Counted here are fewer than 35,000 clones, 80% to 90% occurring once; the ten biggest clones make up about 23%. This CDR3 spans 13 amino acids. Germline V lookup: CDR1 KGHSH, CDR2 LQKENI. The V and J ends lost 7 bases and 6 bases respectively, with 16 bases between them. The sample consisted of peripheral blood. The TCR originated in a woman aged 80 or over with active or convalescent COVID-19. This chain connects TRBV18 to TRBJ2-7; D is unresolved. The CDR3 DNA follows: TGTGCCAGCTGTTCTTTTACAGCAAGCGAGCAGTACTTC. This encodes CASCSFTASEQYF.